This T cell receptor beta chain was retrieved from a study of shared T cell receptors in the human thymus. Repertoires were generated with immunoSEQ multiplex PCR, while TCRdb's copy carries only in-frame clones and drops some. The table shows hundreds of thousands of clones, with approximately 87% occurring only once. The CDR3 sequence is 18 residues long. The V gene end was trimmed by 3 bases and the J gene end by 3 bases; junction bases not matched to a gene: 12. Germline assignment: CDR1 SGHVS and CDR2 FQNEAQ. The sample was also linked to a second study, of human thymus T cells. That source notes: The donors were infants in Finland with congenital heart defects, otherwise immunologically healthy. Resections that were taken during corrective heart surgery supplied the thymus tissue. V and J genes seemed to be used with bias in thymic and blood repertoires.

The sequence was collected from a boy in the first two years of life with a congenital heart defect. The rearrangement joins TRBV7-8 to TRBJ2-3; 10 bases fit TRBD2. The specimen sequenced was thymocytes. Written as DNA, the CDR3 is TGTGCCAGCAGCTTGGGACAGACCTATAGCGGGAGGACAGATACGCAGTATTTT. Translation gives CASSLGQTYSGRTDTQYF.